This passage covers 32 T cell receptor beta chains from one sample sequenced in a study of cytomegalovirus exposure and HLA in healthy donors. Researchers ran the PCR with 60 Vbeta and 13 Jbeta primers. Clones were read by immunoSEQ multiplex PCR, and TCRdb kept only the in-frame ones, dropping some. The sample table includes some 130,000 clones. The specimen was PBMCs. All receptors come from a woman aged 40 to 49 in good health and CMV-seropositive.

The chain joins TRBV6-6 to TRBJ1-5; 11 nucleotides align to TRBD1. V was pared by 6 bases and J by 2 bases, with 3 bases of the junction left unmatched. Germline V gives CDR1 MNHNY, CDR2 SVGAGI (reference sequence). This CDR3 has 15 residues. The CDR3 DNA sequence: TGTGCCAGCAGCCGGACAGGGGGCGGCAATCAGCCCCAGCATTTT. Amino acid sequence: CASSRTGGGNQPQHF.

The V call is TRBV30, the J call TRBJ2-3, with 12 bases lining up with TRBD2. The CDR3 is 16 amino acids. Trimming took 3 bases from V and 7 from J; bases not matched to a gene: 11. Germline V gene lookup returns CDR1 GTSNPN and CDR2 SVGIG (reference sequence). CDR3 region: CAWRDETSGSRYTQYF. CDR3 nucleotide sequence: TGTGCCTGGAGAGACGAGACTAGCGGGAGTAGGTATACGCAGTATTTT.

The rearrangement links TRBV13 to TRBJ2-1; TRBD2 matches 10 bases. The V gene end was trimmed by 5 bases and the J gene end by 1 base; junction bases not matched to a gene: 5. Germline V lookup: CDR1 PRHDT, CDR2 FYEKMQ (reference sequence). This CDR3 spans 16 amino acids. The CDR3 sequence is CASSVGLAVSYNEQFF. CDR3 sequence (DNA): TGTGCCAGCAGCGTCGGACTAGCGGTTTCCTACAATGAGCAGTTCTTC.

This chain uses TRBV9 with TRBJ2-3, with 9 bases that match TRBD1. With 4 bases clipped from V and 2 bases from J, the junction kept 5 bases outside the gene matches. Germline values: CDR1 SGDLS, CDR2 YYNGEE. The length of the CDR3 is 15 residues. CDR3 in amino acids: CASSTRDRVTDTQYF. The CDR3 DNA reads as TGTGCCAGCAGCACCCGGGACAGGGTCACAGATACGCAGTATTTT.

The chain joins TRBV9 to TRBJ1-1; D not certain. Germline assignment: CDR1 SGDLS and CDR2 YYNGEE. The CDR3 is 13 residues long. V was cut by 5 bases and J by 5 bases, with 13 bases left in between. The CDR3 DNA is TGTGCCAGCAGAGGGTCCGGGGAGACTGAAGCTTTCTTT. Translation gives CASRGSGETEAFF.

The CDR3 nucleotides are TGTGCCAGCAGCTTAGATCCTACCTACGAGCAGTACTTC. Amino acid sequence: CASSLDPTYEQYF. The chain uses TRBV11-2 and TRBJ2-7, with D hard to call. The CDR3 has 13 amino acids. The germline gives CDR1 SGHAT, CDR2 FQNNGV. Trimming left V 0 bases short and J 2 bases short, with 5 bases between.

This rearrangement joins TRBV2 to TRBJ1-2, with 7 bases lining up with TRBD1. The CDR3 runs to 15 residues. V trimming: 2 bases; J trimming: 1 base; junction bases outside the gene matches: 4. In germline, CDR1 is SNHLY, CDR2 FYNNEI. DNA for the CDR3: TGTGCCAGCAGTGAAACAGGGGCAATTAACTATGGCTACACCTTC. The encoded protein is CASSETGAINYGYTF.

The chain employs TRBV6-1 and TRBJ2-5, with TRBD2 matching 9 bases. The J call may be wrong; the DNA end is better matched by TRBJ2-7. Germline V gene sequence: CDR1 MNHNS, CDR2 SASEGT. CDR3 length: 14 residues. This chain's CDR3 is CASSATSGSYEQYF. Here the CDR3 DNA reads TGTGCCAGCAGTGCAACTAGCGGGTCTTACGAGCAGTACTTC.

The genes are TRBV6-4 and TRBJ2-7; 9 nucleotides match TRBD2. The trim removed 5 bases at V and 7 bases at J, leaving 6 bases unmatched. The germline gives CDR1 MRHNA, CDR2 SNTAGT. This CDR3 spans 13 amino acids. DNA of the CDR3: TGTGCCAGCAGTCCTAGACTAGCGGAAGAGCAGTACTTC. Protein sequence: CASSPRLAEEQYF.

This chain joins TRBV28 and TRBJ1-4; D is unclear. Germline assignment: CDR1 MDHEN and CDR2 SYDVKM. CDR3 length: 16 amino acids. Trimming took 5 bases from V and 0 from J, leaving 13 bases between them. The CDR3 region has the DNA TGTGCCAGCAGTCAACCAACACCTGCAACTAATGAAAAACTGTTTTTT. Residues: CASSQPTPATNEKLFF.

The chain uses TRBV6-6 and TRBJ2-7, with 10 bases identical to TRBD1. The ends lost 7 bases at V and 4 bases at J; junction bases unmatched: 7. Germline V gene sequence: CDR1 MNHNY, CDR2 SVGAGI (reference sequence). The CDR3 has 14 amino acids. CDR3 amino acids: CASTKPGQGYEQYF. The DNA for the CDR3 is TGTGCCAGCACCAAACCGGGACAGGGGTACGAGCAGTACTTC.

This chain links TRBV7-3 with TRBJ2-5, with 16 bases aligning to TRBD2. V dropped 6 bases and J dropped 5; count of bases not matched to a gene: 6. CDR1 and CDR2 from the germline V gene are SGHTA and FQGTGA. The CDR3 has 16 residues. Here the CDR3 DNA reads TGTGCCAGCAGTCAGGGACTAGCGGGAGGGCGGGAGACCCAGTACTTC. Translation gives CASSQGLAGGRETQYF.

The CDR3 bases are TGCACCAGCAGCCAAACGGGGGGGTCGAACACCGGGGAGCTGTTTTTT. Protein: CTSSQTGGSNTGELFF. This sequence joins TRBV1 and TRBJ2-2; no DNA check was done on the table's D call, TRBD2. TRBV1 is a known pseudogene. CDR3 size: 16 residues.

The chain joins TRBV19 to TRBJ2-7; no reliable D call. Germline CDR1 and CDR2: LNHDA and SQIVND (reference sequence). The CDR3 covers 15 residues. V was cut by 1 base and J by 5 bases, with 15 bases left in between. The CDR3 is CASSIGSGAGDEQYF. CDR3 DNA sequence: TGTGCCAGTAGTATAGGGTCCGGAGCTGGAGACGAGCAGTACTTC.

The V gene is TRBV7-3, the J gene TRBJ2-2; 7 bases align to TRBD1. Germline loops: CDR1 SGHTA, CDR2 FQGTGA. CDR3 length: 15 residues. V was clipped by 4 bases and J by 6 bases; unmatched bases: 8. CDR3 nucleotide sequence: TGTGCCAGCAGCTCCCCGACAGGGCAGGCCGGGGAGCTGTTTTTT. This sequence encodes CASSSPTGQAGELFF. The complete variable domain, with remaining parts taken from reference TRBV7-3 and TRBJ2-2, reads GAGVSQTPSNKVTEKGKYVELRCDPISGHTALYWYRQSLGQGPEFLIYFQGTGAADDSGLPNDRFFAVRPEGSVSTLKIQRTERGDSAVYLCASSSPTGQAGELFFGEGSRLTVL.

This chain links TRBV7-3 with TRBJ2-1, with 12 positions matching TRBD2. Trimming cost V 5 bases and J 6 bases; bases outside gene matches: 8. Per germline, CDR1 SGHTA and CDR2 FQGTGA. The CDR3 runs to 16 residues. The CDR3 loop is CASSGRLAGALNEQFF. CDR3 coding DNA: TGTGCCAGCAGCGGACGACTAGCGGGAGCTCTCAATGAGCAGTTCTTC.

The chain recombines TRBV28 with TRBJ1-1; D gene ambiguous. The CDR3 has 14 amino acids. V was trimmed by 7 bases and J by 1 base, leaving 13 bases between them. The germline CDR1 and CDR2 sequences are MDHEN and SYDVKM. CDR3 nucleotide sequence: TGTGCCAGCAAATGGGGAGGTAGGAACACTGAAGCTTTCTTT. The encoded protein is CASKWGGRNTEAFF.

The V and J genes are TRBV19 and TRBJ2-2; tentative D call: TRBD1 (5 bases). The CDR3 totals 16 residues. Trimming removed 7 bases from V and 0 bases from J, with 15 bases in between. Germline loops: CDR1 LNHDA, CDR2 SQIVND (reference sequence). The chain's CDR3 is CASISHDSTNTGELFF. The CDR3 nucleotides read TGTGCCAGTATCTCTCATGACAGTACGAACACCGGGGAGCTGTTTTTT.

The chain combines TRBV28 with TRBJ1-2; weak D call: TRBD1 (6 bases). V lost 5 bases and J lost 8, with 12 bases in between. Germline V lookup: CDR1 MDHEN, CDR2 SYDVKM. The length of the CDR3 is 12 residues. CDR3 DNA sequence: TGTGCCAGCAGTCCAACAGGGAGAGGCTACACCTTC. This gives the protein CASSPTGRGYTF.

Note on this clone: It is likely a read error, because the conserved phenylalanine at the end of the CDR3 is missing. The DNA is omitted, as the CDR3 cannot be located on it reliably, and the CDR3 follows TCRdb's listing. V is TRBV27 and J is TRBJ1-1. Germline values: CDR1 MNHEY, CDR2 SMNVEV (reference sequence). The CDR3 is 13 residues long, counting both termini. The CDR3 protein is CASSPHRGGEIEL.

As concerns this clone: Mismatch with germline at one junction end may stem from a read error. The chain links TRBV6-5 to TRBJ2-7, with TRBD1 identical over 8 bases. There are 15 residues in the CDR3. CDR1 and CDR2 (germline): MNHEY, SVGAGI. Here the CDR3 reads CVSSYSLDRDYEQYF. DNA of the CDR3: TGTGTCAGCAGTTACTCCCTGGACAGGGACTACGAGCAGTACTTC.

This sequence joins TRBV9 and TRBJ2-7; D unresolved. Germline V lookup: CDR1 SGDLS, CDR2 YYNGEE. V was clipped by 0 bases and J by 6 bases, with 7 bases between them. The length of the CDR3 is 12 residues. CDR3 in DNA: TGTGCCAGCAGCGTAGTTCCCGGCGAGCAGTACTTC. Its protein is CASSVVPGEQYF. Looking up the rest from reference TRBV9 and TRBJ2-7 gives the full variable domain: DSGVTQTPKHLITATGQRVTLRCSPRSGDLSVYWYQQSLDQGLQFLIQYYNGEERAKGNILERFSAQQFPDLHSELNLSSLELGDSALYFCASSVVPGEQYFGPGTRLTVT.

The chain has TRBV5-1 and TRBJ1-6, with D possibly being TRBD1 (6 bases). CDR1 is SGHRS and CDR2 is YFSETQ in the germline V gene. Deletions cut 4 bases from V and 7 bases from J, with 18 bases between. The CDR3 spans 16 residues. The CDR3 is CASSLRTADGNSPLHF. The CDR3 DNA sequence: TGCGCCAGCAGCCTAAGGACAGCCGACGGGAATTCACCCCTCCACTTT.

The chain couples TRBV6-1 to TRBJ2-4; 10 bases fit TRBD1. V dropped 0 bases and J dropped 4; count of bases not matched to a gene: 9. The CDR3 is 18 amino acids. Germline V gene sequence: CDR1 MNHNS, CDR2 SASEGT. CDR3 sequence (DNA): TGTGCCAGCAGTGAAGCCGACTCTCGGACAGGGGGAAAAAACATTCAGTACTTC. Translated: CASSEADSRTGGKNIQYF.

The rearrangement uses TRBV29-1 and TRBJ1-2; no reliable D call. Germline V gene sequence: CDR1 SQVTM, CDR2 ANQGSEA. This CDR3 is built from 13 residues. V was cut by 1 base and J by 2 bases, with 8 bases left in between. The DNA of the CDR3 is TGCAGCGTTGAAGCCGGGATGAACTATGGCTACACCTTC. Translated, it gives CSVEAGMNYGYTF.

The chain carries TRBV7-2 and TRBJ1-1; weak D call: TRBD1 (5 bases). This CDR3 spans 15 amino acids. V was cut by 5 bases and J by 0 bases, with 13 bases left in between. Germline loops: CDR1 SGHTA, CDR2 FQGNSA. CDR3 nucleotide sequence: TGTGCCAGCAGCCTACTGACAGTCATGAACACTGAAGCTTTCTTT. It encodes CASSLLTVMNTEAFF.

The genes are TRBV11-3 and TRBJ2-1; TRBD2 is a possible D gene (6 bases). V dropped 3 bases and J dropped 4 bases, with 10 bases sitting between them. Germline lookup yields CDR1 SGHNT and CDR2 YENEEA. The CDR3 is 14 residues long. The CDR3 bases are TGTGCCAGCAGCTTTGGTGGGGGGTACAATGAGCAGTTCTTC. It specifies CASSFGGGYNEQFF.

This rearrangement joins TRBV9 to TRBJ2-5; D remains ambiguous. Trimming left V 0 bases short and J 2 bases short, with 5 bases between. CDR1 and CDR2 from the germline V gene are SGDLS and YYNGEE. The length of the CDR3 is 13 residues. This chain's CDR3 is CASSVEQQETQYF. In DNA, the CDR3 is TGTGCCAGCAGCGTAGAACAGCAAGAGACCCAGTACTTC.

The gene calls are TRBV19 and TRBJ2-5; D gene uncertain. With 1 base removed from V and 1 base from J, the gap between germline ends came to 13 bases. Germline lookup yields CDR1 LNHDA and CDR2 SQIVND (reference sequence). CDR3 length: 16 amino acids. In DNA, the CDR3 is TGTGCCAGTAGTATAGGGAAAACAGAGCTCCAAGAGACCCAGTACTTC. Translation: CASSIGKTELQETQYF. Full variable domain (rest looked up from reference TRBV19 and TRBJ2-5): DGGITQSPKYLFRKEGQNVTLSCEQNLNHDAMYWYRQDPGQGLRLIYYSQIVNDFQKGDIAEGYSVSREKKESFPLTVTSAQKNPTAFYLCASSIGKTELQETQYFGPGTRLLVL.

The rearrangement joins TRBV9 to TRBJ2-7; possibly TRBD2 for D (5 bases). Germline CDR1 reads SGDLS; CDR2 reads YYNGEE. The CDR3 is made up of 14 amino acids. The germline V and J ends were trimmed by 0 bases and 6 bases, with 13 bases remaining between them. CDR3 loop: CASSVGPRAGEQYF. CDR3 nucleotide sequence: TGTGCCAGCAGCGTAGGCCCCCGCGCGGGCGAGCAGTACTTC.

This sequence joins TRBV6-5 and TRBJ2-1; D perhaps matches TRBD2 (5 bases). V was cut by 5 bases and J by 5 bases, with 16 bases left in between. The CDR3 runs 15 residues. Per germline, CDR1 MNHEY and CDR2 SVGAGI. The CDR3: CASSQTVDLNNEQFF. In nucleotides, the CDR3 is TGTGCCAGCAGTCAAACAGTGGACTTAAACAATGAGCAGTTCTTC.

CDR3 DNA: TGTGCCAGCAGCTTAGCTAGCGGGAGGCGAGGGGACTACTACGAGCAGTACTTC. This sequence encodes CASSLASGRRGDYYEQYF. The chain employs TRBV7-9 and TRBJ2-5; 10 bases agree with TRBD2. The J call may not be correct, given that the DNA end is closer to TRBJ2-7. This CDR3 has 18 amino acids. The germline V gene encodes CDR1 SEHNR and CDR2 FQNEAQ (reference sequence).